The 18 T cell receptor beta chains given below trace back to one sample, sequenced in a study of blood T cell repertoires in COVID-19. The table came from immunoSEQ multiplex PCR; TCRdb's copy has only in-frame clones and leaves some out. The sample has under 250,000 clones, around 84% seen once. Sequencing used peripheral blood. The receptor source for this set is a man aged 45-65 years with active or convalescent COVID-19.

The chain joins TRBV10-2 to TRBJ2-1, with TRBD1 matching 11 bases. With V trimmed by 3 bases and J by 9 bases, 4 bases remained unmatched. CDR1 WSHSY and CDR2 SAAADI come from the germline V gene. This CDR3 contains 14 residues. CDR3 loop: CASSDQDRGLEQFF. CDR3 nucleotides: TGCGCCAGCAGTGACCAGGACAGGGGGCTTGAGCAGTTCTTC.

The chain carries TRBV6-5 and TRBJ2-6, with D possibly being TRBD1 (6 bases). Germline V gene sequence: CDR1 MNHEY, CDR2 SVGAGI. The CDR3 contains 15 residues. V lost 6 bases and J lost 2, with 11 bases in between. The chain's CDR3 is CASSSGQTGANVLTF. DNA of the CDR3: TGTGCCAGCAGCTCAGGACAGACTGGGGCCAACGTCCTGACTTTC.

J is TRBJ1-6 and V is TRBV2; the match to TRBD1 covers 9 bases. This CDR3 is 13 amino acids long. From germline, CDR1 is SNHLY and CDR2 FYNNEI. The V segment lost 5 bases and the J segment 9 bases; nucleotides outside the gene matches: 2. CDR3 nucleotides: TGTGCCAGCAGTCAGACAGGGGGTTCACCCCTCCACTTT. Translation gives CASSQTGGSPLHF.

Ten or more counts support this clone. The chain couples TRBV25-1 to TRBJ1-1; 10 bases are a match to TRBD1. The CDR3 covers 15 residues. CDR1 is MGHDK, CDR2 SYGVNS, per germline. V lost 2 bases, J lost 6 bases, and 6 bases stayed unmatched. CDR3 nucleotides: TGTGCCAGCAGTGAACGACAGGGGGCGAATTCTGAAGCTTTCTTT. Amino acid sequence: CASSERQGANSEAFF.

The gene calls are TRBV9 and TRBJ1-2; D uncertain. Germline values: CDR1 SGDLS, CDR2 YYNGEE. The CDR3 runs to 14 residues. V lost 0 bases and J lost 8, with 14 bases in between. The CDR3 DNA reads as TGTGCCAGCAGCGTAGAAAGATCAGGTTGGGGCTACACCTTC. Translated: CASSVERSGWGYTF.

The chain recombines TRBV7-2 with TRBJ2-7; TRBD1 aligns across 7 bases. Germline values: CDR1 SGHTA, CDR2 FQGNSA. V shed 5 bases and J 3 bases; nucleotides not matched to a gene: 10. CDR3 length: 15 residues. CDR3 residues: CASSPQTGPLYEQYF. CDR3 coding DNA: TGTGCCAGCAGCCCCCAGACAGGGCCTCTCTACGAGCAGTACTTC.

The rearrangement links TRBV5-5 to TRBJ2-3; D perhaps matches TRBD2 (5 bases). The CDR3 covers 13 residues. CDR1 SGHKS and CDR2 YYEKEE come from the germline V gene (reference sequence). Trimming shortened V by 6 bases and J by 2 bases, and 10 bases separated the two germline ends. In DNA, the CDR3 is TGTGCCAGCAAGTGGGGAGTCACAGATACGCAGTATTTT. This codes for CASKWGVTDTQYF. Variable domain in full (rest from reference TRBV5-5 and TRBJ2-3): DAGVTQSPTHLIKTRGQQVTLRCSPISGHKSVSWYQQVLGQGPQFIFQYYEKEERGRGNFPDRFSARQFPNYSSELNVNALLLGDSALYLCASKWGVTDTQYFGPGTRLTVL.

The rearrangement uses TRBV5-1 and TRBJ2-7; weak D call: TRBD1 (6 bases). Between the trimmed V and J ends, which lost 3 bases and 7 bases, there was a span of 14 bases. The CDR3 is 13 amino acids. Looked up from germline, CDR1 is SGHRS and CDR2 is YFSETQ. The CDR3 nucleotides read TGCGCCAGCAGCTCCCAGGGGCTCTGGGAGCAGTACTTC. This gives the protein CASSSQGLWEQYF.

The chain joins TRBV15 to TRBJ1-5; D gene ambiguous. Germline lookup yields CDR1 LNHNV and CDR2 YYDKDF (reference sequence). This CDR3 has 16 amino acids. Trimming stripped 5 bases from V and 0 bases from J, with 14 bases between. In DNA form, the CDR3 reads TGTGCCACCAGCCCCTTATGGGCAGATAGCAATCAGCCCCAGCATTTT. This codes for CATSPLWADSNQPQHF.

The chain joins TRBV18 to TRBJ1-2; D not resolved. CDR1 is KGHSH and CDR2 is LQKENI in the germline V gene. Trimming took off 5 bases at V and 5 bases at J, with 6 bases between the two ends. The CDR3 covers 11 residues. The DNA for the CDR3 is TGTGCCAGCTCATCCTTTTATGGCTACACCTTC. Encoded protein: CASSSFYGYTF.

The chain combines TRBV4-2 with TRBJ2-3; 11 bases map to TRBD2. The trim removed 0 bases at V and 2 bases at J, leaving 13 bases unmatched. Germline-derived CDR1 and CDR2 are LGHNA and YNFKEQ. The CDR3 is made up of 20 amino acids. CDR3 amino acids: CASSQDPSRLAGHLTDTQYF. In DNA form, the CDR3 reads TGTGCCAGCAGCCAAGATCCCTCTCGACTAGCGGGACACCTCACAGATACGCAGTATTTT.

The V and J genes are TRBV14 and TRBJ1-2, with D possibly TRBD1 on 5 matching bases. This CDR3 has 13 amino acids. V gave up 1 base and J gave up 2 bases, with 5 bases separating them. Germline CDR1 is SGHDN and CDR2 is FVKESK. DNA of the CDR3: TGTGCCAGCAGCCAAGGACAGAACTATGGCTACACCTTC. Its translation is CASSQGQNYGYTF.

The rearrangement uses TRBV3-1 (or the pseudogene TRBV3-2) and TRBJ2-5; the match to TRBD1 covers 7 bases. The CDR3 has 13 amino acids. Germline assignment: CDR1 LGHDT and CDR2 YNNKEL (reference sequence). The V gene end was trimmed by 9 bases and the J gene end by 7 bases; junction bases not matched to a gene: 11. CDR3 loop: CARSQGVSGTQYF. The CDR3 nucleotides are TGTGCCAGATCCCAGGGGGTGTCGGGGACCCAGTACTTC.

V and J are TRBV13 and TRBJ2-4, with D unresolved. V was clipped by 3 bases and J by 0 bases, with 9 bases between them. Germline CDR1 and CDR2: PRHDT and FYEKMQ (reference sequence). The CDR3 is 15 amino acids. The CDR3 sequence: CASSLAVGAKNIQYF. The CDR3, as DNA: TGTGCCAGCAGCTTGGCGGTAGGAGCCAAAAACATTCAGTACTTC. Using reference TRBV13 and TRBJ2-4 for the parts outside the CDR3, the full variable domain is AAGVIQSPRHLIKEKRETATLKCYPIPRHDTVYWYQQGPGQDPQFLISFYEKMQSDKGSIPDRFSAQQFSDYHSELNMSSLELGDSALYFCASSLAVGAKNIQYFGAGTRLSVL.

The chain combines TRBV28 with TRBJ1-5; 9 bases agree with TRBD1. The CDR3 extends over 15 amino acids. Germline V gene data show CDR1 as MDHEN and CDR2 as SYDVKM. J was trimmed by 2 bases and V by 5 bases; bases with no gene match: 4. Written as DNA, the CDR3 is TGTGCCAGCAGTGACAGGGGGAATGGCAATCAGCCCCAGCATTTT. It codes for CASSDRGNGNQPQHF.

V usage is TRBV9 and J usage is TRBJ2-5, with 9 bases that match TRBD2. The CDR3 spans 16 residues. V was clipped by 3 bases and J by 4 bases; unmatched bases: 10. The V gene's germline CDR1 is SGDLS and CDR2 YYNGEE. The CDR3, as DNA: TGTGCCAGCAGCGACTTATCTAGCGGGGCCCCAGAGACCCAGTACTTC. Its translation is CASSDLSSGAPETQYF.

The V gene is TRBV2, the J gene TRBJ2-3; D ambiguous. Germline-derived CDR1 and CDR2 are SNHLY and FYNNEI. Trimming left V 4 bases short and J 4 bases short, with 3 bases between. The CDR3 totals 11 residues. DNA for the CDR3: TGTGCCAGCAGTGCATCAGATACGCAGTATTTT. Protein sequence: CASSASDTQYF.

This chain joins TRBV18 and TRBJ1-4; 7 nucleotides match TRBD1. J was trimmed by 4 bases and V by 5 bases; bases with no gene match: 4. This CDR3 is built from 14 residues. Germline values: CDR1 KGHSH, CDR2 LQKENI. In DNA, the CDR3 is TGTGCCAGCTCATCCAGGGGGATTAATGAAAAACTGTTTTTT. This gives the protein CASSSRGINEKLFF.